A single T cell receptor (beta chain) is shown here with its context. The specificity of this receptor is unknown. Per-base qualities were not stored, and no clone one base away is much larger. The record originates from a study of cytomegalovirus exposure and HLA in healthy donors (dated by TCRdb to about 2017). Looking at the study overall: An earlier analysis of approximately 590 of the donors reported 276 Gb of sequence data and 120 million or so unique TCR beta sequences from some 180 million T cells. An early release that covered about 600 HLA-typed donors contained around 300 gigabases of sequencing data and tens of millions of unique TCR sequences. Among the approximately 400 genotyped donors, approximately 77% belonged to the genetic ancestry cluster associated with self-reported Caucasian donors. The study was designed to test whether signatures of past pathogen exposure could be identified by cataloging public T cell receptors. The study used immunosequencing to profile the T cell repertoires of 666 subjects and linked those repertoires to cytomegalovirus serostatus. A separate validation cohort of roughly 120 different subjects was used in addition to the approximately 610-subject first cohort. The study combined high-throughput TCR immunosequencing, statistical association of individual TCRs with disease status, and machine learning to predict cytomegalovirus infection status. A later analysis re-examined previously published TCR beta repertoires from about 700 donors and added high-resolution HLA genotyping to investigate patterns of TCR occurrence. Rather than drawing on any new phenotypic data, the later analysis identified candidate immune exposures from TCR beta sequences and the way those sequences occurred across donors. An earlier analysis of approximately 640 of the donors applied high-throughput TCR beta sequencing to assess whether each TCR beta V gene segment acted as functional or pseudogenic. Donor age, sex, ethnicity and CMV serostatus were compiled alongside the repertoire data. A later genetic analysis used genome-wide SNP genotypes for about three fifths of the 666 donors, treating that subset as a discovery cohort. All discovery cohort repertoires had been generated on a single sequencing platform. HLA typing included class I and class II loci at four-digit resolution. Typing coverage varied by locus: roughly 620-640 donors for A, B, C, DRB1 and DQB1; roughly 520 for DQA1; around 570 for DPA1; 450 to 480 for DPB1. Several DR-DQ haplotypes were handled as single units for association and clustering because linkage in the cohort was strong. Across about 380 genotyped donors of the cohort, an average of roughly 200,000 unique TCR beta nucleotide sequences per donor were sequenced, and roughly a sixth of those sequences were non-productive.

Overall study outcomes, separate from this receptor: In the study, about 150 TCR beta chains were listed as associated with cytomegalovirus. In a later analysis, the rate of TCR association differed among HLA loci, with DRB1 alleles having the most associated TCRs and HLA-C alleles having the fewest. Because HLA typing was unavailable for some donors at each locus, only the typed subset was used in association tests. Some IMGT-functional V segments, including TRBV6-2 and TRBV6-3, could not be told apart with the 87-base-pair reads, so those segments were excluded. According to a later genetic analysis, donors in an Asian-associated ancestry cluster had fewer N-insertions in productive TCRs than the approximately 650-donor mean. Because counts were too low, about 17 rarely observed V segments, including chromosome 9 orphons, were excluded from the earlier analysis of several hundred of the donors. When HLA alleles, especially DR and DQ, strongly co-occurred, TCR associations were difficult to assign to individual alleles. The cohort was sequenced for TCR beta chains only, and without alpha or paired-chain data the features that could be detected were limited. The presence/absence analyses assumed that sequencing depth was roughly uniform across donors, and that assumption may not be true. An association between a missense DCLRE1C variant and V-gene and J-gene trimming of TCR beta chains was found in a later genetic analysis and replicated in an independent cohort. A group of highly shared sequence variants was considered likely to be a technical artifact of the sequencing pipeline. At a false discovery rate of 0.05, a later analysis linked around 17,000 TCR beta sequences to specific HLA alleles. A further reported finding was that TCR beta sequences accurately predicted the HLA-A and HLA-B alleles for most subjects in the first cohort. Cytomegalovirus status was reported to be diagnosed by the classifier with high specificity and sensitivity in both the original and validation cohorts. According to a later analysis, most CMV-associated TCR beta chains appeared to be HLA-restricted, and the HLA associations seemed to be driven largely by CMV exposure. Correlated functional status among segregating V segments might be attributable to linkage disequilibrium, but an unknown experimental factor could not be ruled out. Several of the top co-occurrence clusters appeared to be linked to parvovirus B19, influenza, CMV and Epstein-Barr virus, according to a later analysis. In an earlier analysis of some 500 of the donors, most TCR beta V segments were observed in productive rearrangements about 90% or about 30% of the time, broadly matching IMGT annotations. A few of the identified cytomegalovirus-associated TCR beta chains were confirmed in vitro to be specific for cytomegalovirus antigens. The only immune exposure information available for the cohort was CMV serostatus. Compared with equally common non-associated chains, HLA-associated TCR beta chains in a later analysis were more clonally expanded and had lower generation probabilities. The authors suggested that the approach could potentially be extended to other disease states and immunological phenotypes. Most TCR sequences were observed very rarely across donors, whereas some public TCRs were present in many individuals.

In total, fewer than 750 healthy bone marrow donors made up the cohort. All cohort members were sampled while nominally healthy, although unrecorded immune exposures were likely present. The donor tested CMV seronegative and was one of the 352 seronegative cohort members. Every donor gave a peripheral blood sample, and the peripheral blood mononuclear cells from that sample were used for TCR beta sequencing. Genomic DNA was extracted from the blood cell samples with the Qiagen DNeasy Blood Extraction Kit. V has 6 bases trimmed and J has 6 bases trimmed; junction bases matching no gene number 12. The CDR3 holds 15 amino acids from the cysteine to the phenylalanine. Left in the record is the CDR3 DNA by itself, 45 bases read in frame from the first base. The germline V gene (reference sequence) sets CDR1 to MNHEY and CDR2 to SMNVEV. Library generation was performed with the immunoSEQ multiplex PCR assay. For the multiplex PCR, a mixture combining 60 forward primers for TCR Vbeta segments and 13 reverse primers for TCR Jbeta segments was used. The CDR3 region of rearranged TCR beta genes was amplified from genomic DNA by a multiplex PCR assay. Amplified TCR beta libraries were sequenced as 87-base-pair reads on the Illumina HiSeq System. The published analysis was carried out like this. A later analysis counted 75 million to 100 million unique TCR beta chains across the 666 repertoires, and some 11 million of these chains were shared by at least two donors. A nearest-neighbor algorithm error-corrected the raw reads and collapsed the reads into unique sequences, merging closely related sequences to remove PCR and sequencing errors. To assign V, D and J gene segments, CDR3 sequences were aligned to IMGT reference sequences. For a sequence to be retained, a match of at least six nucleotides was required to both a V gene segment and a J gene segment. Rearrangements were classified as productive when the CDR3 lacked stop codons and remained in frame with V and J, and all other rearrangements were classified as non-productive. CDR3 was defined by IMGT convention, running from the second conserved V-encoded cysteine to the conserved J-encoded phenylalanine. The earlier analysis of 587 of the donors excluded sequences that lacked an unambiguous match to a single V gene segment. In an earlier analysis of almost 600 of the donors, a V segment was called functional when productive rearrangements were above 56.7%, and segregating when the standard deviation between donors exceeded 5%. To diagnose cytomegalovirus status from the catalog of TCR beta chain sequences, a statistical classification framework was built. A later analysis assigned V and J genes by comparing TCR nucleotide sequences with IMGT/GENE-DB human TR gene sequences. The TCRdist pipeline was used in a later analysis to assign CDR3 sequences and most-parsimonious VDJ recombination scenarios. A later analysis defined each TCR beta chain by its CDR3 amino acid sequence plus V-gene family, and excluded reads lacking a unique V-gene family. To address suspected cross-contamination and a sequencing artifact, a later analysis removed a few hundred highly shared, low-generation-probability nucleotide sequences. A later analysis calculated a clonal expansion index for each public chain from normalized within-repertoire ranks of inferred template counts. In a later analysis, generation probabilities were computed using a VDJ recombination model fitted to out-of-frame rearrangements, and the results were checked against IGoR. In a later analysis, hypergeometric tests were used to score TCR-TCR, TCR-HLA and TCR-CMV co-occurrence, with a repertoire-size bias correction applied to TCR pairs. A later analysis estimated false discovery rates by permuting HLA or CMV assignments 20 times. In a later analysis, co-occurring TCRs were grouped using DBSCAN, and TCRdist sequence similarity was added for clustering within HLA-allele-positive subsets. Co-occurrence clustering excluded repertoires with fewer than 30,000 or more than 120,000 public chains, plus five with anomalous nucleotide sharing. The table comes from immuneACCESS by way of TCRdb, which keeps in-frame sequences with V and J called. Part of the clones is missing from these tables; in studies checked, under half for an unresolved V gene and the rest for unknown reasons. For V, J and clone size, that table is used; D and trimming come from the DNA. This sample lists around 55,000 clones; 65% to 85% were detected once. The top ten hold around 2.4% of the sample.

This sequence uses TRBV27 and TRBJ2-3; TRBD2 aligns with 7 central bases. This receptor was taken from a female donor in good health and CMV-seronegative. Source material: PBMCs. The CDR3 in this case is CASRRLAVGQDTQYF. The DNA sequence is TGTGCCAGCAGGAGACTAGCAGTGGGCCAGGATACGCAGTATTTT.